This T cell receptor (beta chain) is drawn from a study of T cells in Graves' hyperthyroidism and ophthalmopathy. Findings and limits, study-wide: The blood repertoire included most of the expanded thyroid clonotypes above 0.001.

Amplification yielded TCR beta CDR3 regions, with RNA transcripts as the source. The primer set for the first-round RT-PCR of the TCR CDR3 was HTBI. TCRdb recomputed calls from the multiplex PCR reads with MiXCR, one row per CDR3 protein. The sample holds approximately 260,000 distinct CDR3 sequences; roughly 15% are singletons and the top ten take roughly 30%. The CDR3 is 14 amino acids. Losses at the gene ends were 7 bases for V and 0 bases for J; bases not matched to a gene: 6. Germline assignment: CDR1 MNHNS and CDR2 SASEGT. This clonotype was detected ten times or more. Its antigen is currently unknown. The blood sample was taken at first hyperthyroidism diagnosis, before any ophthalmopathy symptoms.

The chain has TRBV6-1 and TRBJ2-7, with 7 bases matching TRBD2. This receptor was taken from a woman aged 45-59 years with Graves' hyperthyroidism that later progressed to Graves' ophthalmopathy. Specimen: blood. Written as DNA, the CDR3 is TGTGCCAGCACCGGGGGAGGGAGCTCCTACGAGCAGTACTTC. Its translation: CASTGGGSSYEQYF.